This entry lists 26 T cell receptor beta chains sequenced from one sample in a study of blood T cell repertoires in COVID-19 (TCRdb year 2020). To prepare the library, the immunoSEQ multiplex PCR assay was applied. The source is immuneACCESS, and TCRdb retained only in-frame sequences with V and J called. Part of the clones is not carried over; for the studies checked, unresolved V genes explain less than half of this, and the remainder is unexplained. The sample table contains fewer than 450,000 clones; only one count was recorded for 88% of them. In total, the top ten clones hold more than 1% of the sample. What was sequenced was PBMCs or T cells enriched from blood (not recorded which). The receptors were sampled from a woman aged 18-29 years who had recovered from COVID-19.

This clone was seen only once. The CDR3 region is CASSFTGLAEGRQSDTQYF. DNA for the CDR3: TGTGCCAGCAGCTTCACGGGACTAGCGGAGGGGAGACAATCAGATACGCAGTATTTT. This sequence joins TRBV7-9 and TRBJ2-3, with 11 bases identical to TRBD2. V lost 3 bases and J lost 4; bases outside the gene matches: 15. The CDR3 spans 19 residues. Germline V CDR1 and CDR2: SEHNR, FQNEAQ (reference sequence).

The rearrangement joins TRBV15 to TRBJ1-4; 7 bases agree with TRBD1. Germline V lookup: CDR1 LNHNV, CDR2 YYDKDF (reference sequence). The J segment lost 6 bases and the V segment lost 5 bases, leaving 12 bases of the junction unmatched. The CDR3 spans 16 residues. The CDR3 loop reads CATSGATGARDEKLFF. DNA of the CDR3: TGTGCCACCAGCGGGGCAACAGGGGCCAGGGATGAAAAACTGTTTTTT. The full variable domain, completed using reference TRBV15 and TRBJ1-4, is DAMVIQNPRYQVTQFGKPVTLSCSQTLNHNVMYWYQQKSSQAPKLLFHYYDKDFNNEADTPDNFQSRRPNTSFCFLDIRSPGLGDTAMYLCATSGATGARDEKLFFGSGTQLSVL.

The chain recombines TRBV19 with TRBJ2-7, with 7 bases fitting TRBD1. The CDR3 is 13 residues long. Per germline, CDR1 LNHDA and CDR2 SQIVND (reference sequence). The V segment lost 5 bases and the J segment 6 bases; nucleotides outside the gene matches: 7. CDR3 amino acids: CASSSGTVSEQYF. CDR3 DNA: TGTGCCAGTAGTTCCGGGACAGTAAGCGAGCAGTACTTC.

The CDR3 nucleotides read TGTGCCAGCAGTTTTGCCTCGGGGGAGCTTAACTACAATGAGCAGTTCTTC. It encodes CASSFASGELNYNEQFF. J is TRBJ2-1 and V is TRBV11-2; tentative D call: TRBD2 (6 bases). The CDR3 covers 17 residues. Between the trimmed V and J ends, which lost 6 bases and 3 bases, there was a span of 21 bases. Germline CDR1 reads SGHAT; CDR2 reads FQNNGV. The complete variable domain, with remaining parts taken from reference TRBV11-2 and TRBJ2-1, reads EAGVAQSPRYKIIEKRQSVAFWCNPISGHATLYWYQQILGQGPKLLIQFQNNGVVDDSQLPKDRFSAERLKGVDSTLKIQPAKLEDSAVYLCASSFASGELNYNEQFFGPGTRLTVL.

The chain uses TRBV6-5 and TRBJ1-1, with a possible D match to TRBD1 (6 bases). V shed 5 bases and J shed 6 bases, with 16 bases lying between them. Germline CDR1 and CDR2: MNHEY and SVGAGI. CDR3 length: 14 residues. The CDR3 spells CASSPPRRQAEAFF. Here the CDR3 DNA reads TGTGCCAGCAGTCCCCCCCGGAGACAGGCTGAAGCTTTCTTT.

V gene TRBV18 combines with J gene TRBJ1-3, with unresolved D. Trimming removed 4 bases from V and 0 bases from J, with 13 bases in between. The CDR3 covers 16 residues. Germline V CDR1 and CDR2: KGHSH, LQKENI. The CDR3 nucleotides read TGTGCCAGCTCACTCAGTACAGCCGGCTCTGGAAACACCATATATTTT. Translation gives CASSLSTAGSGNTIYF.

The chain recombines TRBV6-2 or TRBV6-3 with TRBJ2-5; 7 positions match TRBD1. Germline V lookup: CDR1 MNHEY, CDR2 SVGEGT. The CDR3 spans 14 residues. With 4 bases clipped from V and 5 bases from J, the junction kept 7 bases outside the gene matches. CDR3 protein: CASSSQGVGETQYF. CDR3 in DNA: TGTGCCAGCAGTTCTCAGGGGGTGGGGGAGACCCAGTACTTC.

The chain employs TRBV11-2 and TRBJ1-5; possibly TRBD1 for D (6 bases). Germline V gene sequence: CDR1 SGHAT, CDR2 FQNNGV. V was trimmed by 1 base and J by 0 bases, leaving 10 bases between them. This CDR3 contains 16 residues. For the CDR3, the DNA is TGTGCCAGCAGCTTAGGGGGACACAATAGCAATCAGCCCCAGCATTTT. Translated: CASSLGGHNSNQPQHF.

The chain has TRBV29-1 and TRBJ1-2; D uncertain. CDR3 size: 12 residues. Trimming stripped 4 bases from V and 0 bases from J, with 6 bases between. Germline CDR1 and CDR2: SQVTM and ANQGSEA. The DNA for the CDR3 is TGCAGCGTTGCGAGGGCTAACTATGGCTACACCTTC. It codes for CSVARANYGYTF. The full variable domain, completed using reference TRBV29-1 and TRBJ1-2, is SAVISQKPSRDICQRGTSLTIQCQVDSQVTMMFWYRQQPGQSLTLIATANQGSEATYESGFVIDKFPISRPNLTFSTLTVSNMSPEDSSIYLCSVARANYGYTFGSGTRLTVV.

The chain joins TRBV3-1 (or the pseudogene TRBV3-2) to TRBJ1-3; D is undetermined. CDR3 length: 14 residues. V lost 6 bases and J lost 4, with 13 bases in between. Germline CDR1 reads LGHDT; CDR2 reads YNNKEL (reference sequence). Here the CDR3 DNA reads TGTGCCAGCAGTCCCTCGGGGTGGGGAAACACCATATATTTT. Translated, it gives CASSPSGWGNTIYF.

This chain links TRBV4-3 with TRBJ2-5, with 10 bases fitting TRBD1. Germline CDR1 LGHNA, CDR2 YSLEER. The CDR3 is 15 amino acids. Unmatched junction bases numbered 4, after V lost 5 bases and J lost 1 base. In DNA form, the CDR3 reads TGCGCCAGCAGCGAAAGGACAGGGGGCCAAGAGACCCAGTACTTC. Protein: CASSERTGGQETQYF.

The chain carries TRBV7-2 and TRBJ1-5; D is undetermined. The CDR3 consists of 17 residues. CDR1 and CDR2 from the germline V gene are SGHTA and FQGNSA. Trimming removed 1 base from V and 5 bases from J, with 18 bases in between. CDR3 sequence reads: CASSLGDQATLYQPQHF. The CDR3 coding sequence is TGTGCCAGCAGCTTAGGAGACCAAGCGACCTTATATCAGCCCCAGCATTTT.

The V and J genes are TRBV12-3 or TRBV12-4 and TRBJ2-7, with D unclear. V was cut by 7 bases and J by 5 bases, with 12 bases left in between. CDR3 length equals 12 residues. The CDR3 DNA is TGTGCCAGCAACGTCGGAGACCACGAGCAGTACTTC. Translating it yields CASNVGDHEQYF.

The chain couples TRBV24-1 to TRBJ2-3; 11 bases map to TRBD2. V was pared by 3 bases and J by 1 base, with 2 bases of the junction left unmatched. The CDR3 extends over 16 amino acids. The germline V gene has CDR1 KGHDR and CDR2 SFDVKD. The CDR3 spells CATSDQGLAGTDTQYF. The CDR3 DNA sequence: TGTGCCACCAGTGATCAGGGACTAGCGGGCACAGATACGCAGTATTTT.

This clone was seen at least ten times. This chain uses TRBV6-2 or TRBV6-3 with TRBJ1-5; 8 bases agree with TRBD1. This CDR3 comprises 15 residues. From germline, CDR1 is MNHEY and CDR2 SVGEGT. Trimming at V came to 4 bases and at J to 5 bases, leaving 7 bases not matched to a gene. This chain's CDR3 is CASSSGQGGYQPQHF. In DNA form, the CDR3 reads TGTGCCAGCAGTTCCGGACAGGGAGGTTATCAGCCCCAGCATTTT.

This sequence joins TRBV25-1 and TRBJ1-6; D may be TRBD1 (6 bases). The germline gives CDR1 MGHDK, CDR2 SYGVNS. This CDR3 comprises 12 residues. Trimming removed 7 bases from V and 7 bases from J, with 8 bases in between. CDR3 loop: CASNQGNSPLHF. The CDR3 nucleotides are TGTGCCAGCAATCAGGGGAATTCACCCCTCCACTTT.

Here the CDR3 reads CASSLFRRDSYGYTF. The DNA for the CDR3 is TGTGCCAGCAGCTTGTTCCGCCGGGACAGCTATGGCTACACCTTC. This sequence joins TRBV7-3 and TRBJ1-2; 7 positions match TRBD1. CDR1 and CDR2 (germline): SGHTA, FQGTGA. Trimming at V came to 3 bases and at J to 4 bases, leaving 8 bases not matched to a gene. The CDR3 has 15 amino acids.

This clone was seen a few times. The chain employs TRBV7-9 and TRBJ1-4; maybe TRBD1 (5 bases). The CDR3 sequence is 15 residues long. The germline V gene encodes CDR1 SEHNR and CDR2 FQNEAQ (reference sequence). Trimming shortened V by 4 bases and J by 8 bases, and 17 bases separated the two germline ends. Written as DNA, the CDR3 is TGTGCCAGCAGCTCCTTGGGAGGGGTAAAAGAAAAACTGTTTTTT. This encodes CASSSLGGVKEKLFF.

J is TRBJ2-7 and V is TRBV27, with 9 positions matching TRBD1. The CDR3 is 13 residues long. The V segment lost 8 bases and the J segment 2 bases; nucleotides outside the gene matches: 4. The germline V gene encodes CDR1 MNHEY and CDR2 SMNVEV (reference sequence). CDR3 sequence: CASGGTGTYEQYF. The CDR3 DNA reads as TGTGCCAGCGGAGGGACAGGGACCTACGAGCAGTACTTC.

The chain carries TRBV7-2 and TRBJ1-1, with 8 bases lining up with TRBD1. The CDR3 runs 13 residues. Germline trimming cut 1 base from V and 7 bases from J; bases unmatched to any gene: 2. Germline V gene lookup returns CDR1 SGHTA and CDR2 FQGNSA. The CDR3 DNA is TGTGCCAGCAGCTTAGTTACAGGGGGTGAAGCTTTCTTT. This translates into CASSLVTGGEAFF.

V gene TRBV10-1 combines with J gene TRBJ1-2; 9 positions match TRBD1. CDR3 length: 14 residues. The ends lost 7 bases at V and 4 bases at J; junction bases unmatched: 7. Germline V gene data show CDR1 as WNHNN and CDR2 as SYGVQD (reference sequence). CDR3 protein: CASISDRGAYGYTF. The CDR3 DNA reads as TGCGCCAGCATTTCGGACAGGGGCGCCTATGGCTACACCTTC.

This chain connects TRBV2 to TRBJ2-1, with D possibly TRBD1 on 6 matching bases. Trimming removed 8 bases from V and 7 bases from J, with 15 bases in between. The CDR3 length is 13 residues. CDR1 is SNHLY, CDR2 FYNNEI, per germline. CDR3 DNA: TGTGCCAGCCGGGACACCATGGGAAATGAGCAGTTCTTC. Its translation is CASRDTMGNEQFF.

This sequence joins TRBV7-6 and TRBJ1-3; 9 bases fit TRBD1. V gave up 2 bases and J gave up 8 bases; unmatched junction bases: 7. In germline, CDR1 is SGHVS, CDR2 FNYEAQ. The CDR3 runs to 15 residues. The CDR3, as DNA: TGTGCCAGCAGCTTACAATCCGGGACAGGGCACACCATATATTTT. Its translation is CASSLQSGTGHTIYF.

This chain links TRBV19 with TRBJ2-1; TRBD2 matches at 13 bases. Losses at the gene ends were 5 bases for V and 7 bases for J; bases not matched to a gene: 8. CDR1 is LNHDA, CDR2 SQIVND, per germline (reference sequence). The CDR3 loop spans 16 amino acids. Written as DNA, the CDR3 is TGTGCCAGTAGTCTACTAGCGGGGGGGCCCTTGAATGAGCAGTTCTTC. As protein: CASSLLAGGPLNEQFF. Variable domain in full (rest from reference TRBV19 and TRBJ2-1): DGGITQSPKYLFRKEGQNVTLSCEQNLNHDAMYWYRQDPGQGLRLIYYSQIVNDFQKGDIAEGYSVSREKKESFPLTVTSAQKNPTAFYLCASSLLAGGPLNEQFFGPGTRLTVL.

V gene TRBV6-4 combines with J gene TRBJ2-3; D perhaps matches TRBD2 (7 bases). Trimming shortened V by 4 bases and J by 2 bases, and 13 bases separated the two germline ends. Germline loops: CDR1 MRHNA, CDR2 SNTAGT. This CDR3 is built from 15 residues. The CDR3 loop reads CASSAEGGPTDTQYF. The CDR3 nucleotides read TGTGCCAGCAGTGCTGAGGGGGGGCCCACAGATACGCAGTATTTT.

This clone was seen just once. This chain uses TRBV6-5 with TRBJ1-2; unclear D gene. Germline lookup yields CDR1 MNHEY and CDR2 SVGAGI. The CDR3 totals 15 residues. Trimming left V 0 bases short and J 6 bases short, with 14 bases between. The CDR3 DNA reads TGTGCCAGCAGTTACTCGATTGCGCAGGAAAATGGCTACACCTTC. Translated, it gives CASSYSIAQENGYTF.